These T cell receptor beta chains were read from a single sample in a study of cytomegalovirus exposure and HLA in healthy donors. Here immunoSEQ multiplex PCR was the method, and the copy in TCRdb shows in-frame clones only, minus some. Among 150,000 to 200,000 clones listed, 70% to 80% were seen once. The material sequenced was PBMCs. The receptors come from a male donor in good health and CMV-seronegative. Both conserved end residues are part of each CDR3. A D gene is named only where the DNA matches it firmly. Clone sizes are given selectively: once, few, many, or a class where the clone is expanded.

TRBV4-2,TRBD1,TRBJ1-2,-,CASSQGTGGIYGYTF,TGTGCCAGCAGCCAAGGGACAGGGGGAATCTATGGCTACACCTTC
TRBV5-3,TRBD1,TRBJ1-1,-,CARSYPGQGLEAFF,TGTGCCAGAAGCTATCCGGGACAGGGCCTTGAAGCTTTCTTT
TRBV9,-,TRBJ1-3,-,CASSLGGGNTGNTIYF,TGTGCCAGCAGCCTGGGAGGGGGGAATACTGGAAACACCATATATTTT
TRBV14,TRBD2,TRBJ2-7,-,CANAGGTYEQYF,TGTGCCAACGCGGGAGGCACCTACGAGCAGTACTTC
TRBV6-5,-,TRBJ1-2,-,CASRGGHPNNGYTF,TGTGCCAGCAGGGGAGGTCATCCGAATAATGGCTACACCTTC
TRBV5-4,TRBD1,TRBJ1-2,few,CASSLEGGQGDYGYTF,TGTGCCAGCAGCTTGGAAGGGGGACAGGGGGATTATGGCTACACCTTC
TRBV6-1,TRBD1,TRBJ2-1,-,CASSEGGTGFDEQFF,TGTGCCAGCAGTGAAGGGGGGACAGGGTTCGATGAGCAGTTCTTC
TRBV6-1,TRBD2,TRBJ2-2,-,CASGLALNTGELFF,TGTGCCAGCGGACTAGCTTTGAACACCGGGGAGCTGTTTTTT
TRBV4-2,TRBD1,TRBJ1-5,-,CASSNDRVWGPQHF,TGTGCCAGCAGCAATGACAGGGTATGGGGGCCCCAGCATTTT
TRBV23-1,TRBD1,TRBJ1-1,-,CASSPPPSGQMNTEAFF,TGCGCCAGCAGTCCTCCCCCTTCGGGACAGATGAACACTGAAGCTTTCTTT
TRBV19,TRBD1,TRBJ1-2,-,CASSPGTGGNYGYTF,TGTGCCAGTAGTCCAGGAACAGGGGGGAACTATGGCTACACCTTC
TRBV6-1,TRBD1,TRBJ1-1,-,CASSEGWGTGHTEAFF,TGTGCCAGCAGTGAAGGTTGGGGGACAGGCCACACTGAAGCTTTCTTT
TRBV7-8,-,TRBJ1-5,-,CASSTWGLAGDQPQHF,TGTGCCAGCAGTACATGGGGTCTAGCAGGCGATCAGCCCCAGCATTTT
TRBV15,TRBD1,TRBJ1-2,once,CATSRDTGEGYGYTF,TGTGCCACCAGCAGAGATACAGGGGAAGGCTATGGCTACACCTTC
TRBV5-1,TRBD1,TRBJ1-2,few,CASGPGQGYGYTF,TGCGCCAGCGGACCGGGACAGGGCTATGGCTACACCTTC
TRBV28,-,TRBJ2-7,-,CASSFPGYEQYF,TGTGCCAGCAGTTTTCCGGGCTACGAGCAGTACTTC
TRBV6-5,-,TRBJ1-5,-,CASSYSRAGAEQPQHF,TGTGCCAGCAGTTACTCGCGTGCGGGGGCGGAACAGCCCCAGCATTTT
TRBV5-6,TRBD1,TRBJ1-3,-,CASSFDRGFGNTIYF,TGTGCCAGCAGCTTCGACAGGGGCTTTGGAAACACCATATATTTT
TRBV6-5,-,TRBJ2-5,-,CASSYSEGKTQYF,TGTGCCAGCAGTTACTCGGAGGGAAAGACCCAGTACTTC
TRBV6-5,TRBD2,TRBJ2-3,-,CASSWGERETADTQYF,TGTGCCAGCAGTTGGGGCGAGCGGGAGACGGCAGATACGCAGTATTTT
TRBV5-1,-,TRBJ1-5,-,CASSSTGSSQPQHF,TGCGCCAGCAGCTCTACAGGTTCAAGTCAGCCCCAGCATTTT
TRBV23-1,-,TRBJ1-5,-,CASSQSGSQLQPQHF,TGCGCCAGCAGTCAATCAGGCTCACAGCTGCAGCCCCAGCATTTT
TRBV30,-,TRBJ2-7,once,CAWRRQTAYEQYF,TGTGCCTGGAGACGACAGACCGCCTACGAGCAGTACTTC
TRBV6-5,-,TRBJ2-3,-,CAGTSTSGKTDTQYF,TGTGCCGGCACATCAACATCCGGGAAGACAGATACGCAGTATTTT
TRBV7-9,TRBD2,TRBJ2-7,-,CASSSPRLAGEQYF,TGTGCCAGCAGCAGCCCTAGACTAGCGGGAGAGCAGTACTTC
TRBV28,-,TRBJ2-7,-,CASSSPRYEQYF,TGTGCCAGCAGTTCCCCTAGATACGAGCAGTACTTC
TRBV30,TRBD2,TRBJ2-1,once,CAWSGFRGTSGRSSYNEQFF,TGTGCCTGGAGCGGTTTCAGGGGGACTAGCGGGCGGAGCTCCTACAATGAGCAGTTCTTC
TRBV13,-,TRBJ2-3,-,CASSLGGGPSSTDTQYF,TGTGCCAGCAGCTTAGGCGGGGGGCCCTCTAGCACAGATACGCAGTATTTT
TRBV6-6,-,TRBJ2-7,-,CASSYRGAGYNEQYF,TGTGCCAGCAGTTACCGGGGGGCAGGGTACAACGAGCAGTACTTC
TRBV30,-,TRBJ1-5,-,CAWADYSNQPQHF,TGTGCCTGGGCGGATTATAGCAATCAGCCCCAGCATTTT
TRBV6-1,-,TRBJ1-2,-,CAGDSSPPRGYTF,TGTGCCGGAGACAGTAGTCCCCCAAGGGGCTACACCTTC
TRBV4-1,TRBD1,TRBJ1-4,-,CASSQVAGGNEKLFF,TGCGCCAGCAGCCAAGTGGCAGGGGGTAATGAAAAACTGTTTTTT
TRBV14,TRBD1,TRBJ2-7,-,CASSPGQGYEQYF,TGTGCCAGCAGCCCCGGACAGGGCTACGAGCAGTACTTC
TRBV5-4,-,TRBJ2-3,few,CASSPSTDTQYF,TGTGCCAGCAGCCCTAGCACAGATACGCAGTATTTT
TRBV7-9,TRBD1,TRBJ2-7,-,CASTGGTGVNEQYF,TGTGCCAGCACCGGGGGGACAGGGGTCAACGAGCAGTACTTC
TRBV9,TRBD1,TRBJ2-7,few,CASSAGQKSSYEQYF,TGTGCCAGCAGCGCGGGACAGAAGAGCTCCTACGAGCAGTACTTC
TRBV18,TRBD1,TRBJ1-3,-,CASSPSGQRHTIYF,TGTGCCAGCTCACCCTCGGGACAGAGACACACCATATATTTT
TRBV6-6,TRBD2,TRBJ2-1,once,CASGGGYNEQFF,TGTGCCTCGGGGGGGGGCTACAATGAGCAGTTCTTC
TRBV6-1,TRBD2,TRBJ2-7,-,CASSVASGTFYEQYF,TGTGCCAGCAGTGTGGCTAGCGGGACTTTCTACGAGCAGTACTTC
TRBV15,-,TRBJ1-1,-,CATSGTTKHGEAFF,TGTGCCACCAGCGGAACAACTAAGCACGGTGAAGCTTTCTTT
TRBV15,-,TRBJ1-5,-,CATSRGRYSNQPQHF,TGTGCCACCAGCAGAGGCAGGTATAGCAATCAGCCCCAGCATTTT
TRBV6-5,-,TRBJ1-5,-,CASSPGWQHNQPQHF,TGTGCCAGCAGCCCCGGGTGGCAGCACAATCAGCCCCAGCATTTT
TRBV7-3,-,TRBJ1-6,-,CASSLGDRRPLHF,TGTGCCAGCAGCTTGGGCGATAGGAGGCCCCTCCACTTT
TRBV9,TRBD2,TRBJ2-5,-,CASSVAGTSGPQETQYF,TGTGCCAGCAGCGTAGCTGGGACTAGCGGGCCCCAAGAGACCCAGTACTTC
TRBV30,TRBD2,TRBJ2-1,few,CAWSVQSSGPYNEQFF,TGTGCCTGGAGTGTACAGAGTAGCGGGCCTTACAATGAGCAGTTCTTC
TRBV4-1,TRBD1,TRBJ2-7,-,CASSQGSGGEQYF,TGCGCCAGCAGCCAAGGGTCAGGGGGTGAGCAGTACTTC
TRBV30,-,TRBJ2-2,few,CAWSQGKAGELFF,TGTGCCTGGAGCCAGGGTAAGGCCGGGGAGCTGTTTTTT
TRBV6-5,TRBD1,TRBJ1-1,once,CASREGGRNTEAFF,TGTGCCAGCAGGGAAGGGGGCCGGAACACTGAAGCTTTCTTT
TRBV11-3,-,TRBJ2-1,once,CASSLTGLGNEQFF,TGTGCCAGCAGCTTAACGGGGTTGGGCAATGAGCAGTTCTTC
TRBV6-6,TRBD1,TRBJ1-3,few,CASSYSGQIVNTIYF,TGTGCCAGCAGTTACTCGGGACAGATCGTGAACACCATATATTTT
TRBV30,-,TRBJ1-5,-,CAWSRDTISNQPQHF,TGTGCCTGGAGTCGGGACACCATTAGCAATCAGCCCCAGCATTTT